Listed below are T cell receptor beta chains from one sample, sequenced in a study of cytomegalovirus exposure and HLA in healthy donors. The repertoire was sequenced with immunoSEQ multiplex PCR; TCRdb's copy has only in-frame clones and lacks some. The repertoire holds approximately 98,000 clones, with approximately 96% as singletons. The sequencing input was PBMCs. Receptors were obtained from a woman between 18 and 29 years old in good health and CMV-seronegative. CDR3s include the opening cysteine and the closing phenylalanine or tryptophan. The D gene is left open where the match is weak. Part of the rows lack a size; the others show once, few, many or a class for expanded clones.

CDR3 length	V gene	J gene	D gene	clone size	CDR3 protein	CDR3 DNA
16	TRBV5-1	TRBJ2-3	TRBD1	-	CASSLAGQGGTDTQYF	TGCGCCAGCAGCTTGGCGGGACAGGGGGGTACAGATACGCAGTATTTT
15	TRBV2	TRBJ2-3	TRBD2	-	CASSKLAGGADTQYF	TGTGCCAGCAGTAAACTAGCGGGTGGAGCAGATACGCAGTATTTT
15	TRBV4-2	TRBJ1-1	-	-	CASSFNFRVNTEAFF	TGTGCCAGCAGCTTCAACTTCAGGGTGAACACTGAAGCTTTCTTT
15	TRBV2	TRBJ2-7	-	-	CASSVQQLPTNEQYF	TGTGCCAGCAGTGTGCAACAGCTCCCCACCAACGAGCAGTACTTC
15	TRBV6-5	TRBJ2-7	-	-	CASSYTGGRTYEQYF	TGTGCCAGCAGTTACACCGGCGGCAGAACCTACGAGCAGTACTTC
12	TRBV28	TRBJ1-2	-	-	CASRSSNYGYTF	TGTGCTTCCCGGAGTTCTAACTATGGCTACACCTTC
14	TRBV19	TRBJ1-5	-	-	CASTQAKRGQPQHF	TGTGCCAGTACCCAAGCGAAACGTGGTCAGCCCCAGCATTTT
15	TRBV5-6	TRBJ2-2	TRBD1	-	CASSVRTGAVGELFF	TGTGCCAGCAGCGTCCGAACAGGGGCGGTCGGGGAGCTGTTTTTT
15	TRBV19	TRBJ2-3	TRBD2	-	CASKKTSGASDTQYF	TGTGCCAGTAAAAAGACTAGCGGGGCTTCGGATACGCAGTATTTT
15	TRBV6-5	TRBJ2-1	-	-	CASTRGGAPYNEQFF	TGTGCCAGCACCCGGGGCGGGGCTCCCTACAATGAGCAGTTCTTC
16	TRBV18	TRBJ2-7	-	-	CASSPLTPELTYEQYF	TGTGCCAGCTCACCTCTTACCCCCGAGTTGACCTACGAGCAGTACTTC
16	TRBV5-1	TRBJ2-1	TRBD2	-	CASSLPSGGARNEQFF	TGCGCCAGCAGCTTGCCTAGCGGGGGGGCTCGCAATGAGCAGTTCTTC
13	TRBV6-5	TRBJ1-2	-	-	CASSDRDKGGYTF	TGTGCCAGCAGTGATCGGGACAAGGGTGGGTACACCTTC
17	TRBV19	TRBJ1-1	-	-	CASSISRQGRGNTEAFF	TGTGCCAGTAGTATCAGCAGGCAGGGGAGGGGGAACACTGAAGCTTTCTTT
15	TRBV19	TRBJ2-1	-	-	CASKDGGASYNEQFF	TGTGCCAGTAAAGATGGAGGAGCCTCCTACAATGAGCAGTTCTTC
13	TRBV27	TRBJ1-5	TRBD1	-	CASRRTGDQPQHF	TGTGCCAGCAGGAGGACAGGGGATCAGCCCCAGCATTTT
18	TRBV2	TRBJ2-2	TRBD2	-	CASSEFLAGGLDTGELFF	TGTGCCAGCAGTGAATTCCTAGCGGGGGGTTTGGACACCGGGGAGCTGTTTTTT
17	TRBV7-2	TRBJ2-7	-	-	CASTPPRGAPSSYEQYF	TGTGCCAGCACCCCCCCACGGGGGGCCCCAAGCTCCTACGAGCAGTACTTC
16	TRBV5-4	TRBJ1-4	-	-	CASSQAGSATNEKLFF	TGTGCCAGCAGCCAGGCGGGGAGCGCAACTAATGAAAAACTGTTTTTT
15	TRBV28	TRBJ1-5	-	-	CASSYYRAGNQPQHF	TGTGCCAGCAGTTACTACAGGGCCGGCAATCAGCCCCAGCATTTT
12	TRBV28	TRBJ2-7	-	-	CASSLPAYEQYF	TGTGCCAGCAGTTTACCCGCCTACGAGCAGTACTTC
15	TRBV28	TRBJ1-6	TRBD1	-	CASSLADRGTSPLHF	TGTGCCAGCAGTTTGGCAGACAGGGGTACTTCACCCCTCCACTTT
15	TRBV28	TRBJ1-2	TRBD1	-	CASRWDRDSRRGYTF	TGTGCCAGCAGATGGGACAGGGACAGCAGACGGGGCTACACCTTC
13	TRBV6-1	TRBJ2-3	TRBD2	-	CASRLAGADTQYF	TGTGCCAGTCGACTAGCGGGCGCAGATACGCAGTATTTT
15	TRBV4-1	TRBJ1-4	-	-	CASSQEGRSNEKLFF	TGCGCCAGCAGCCAAGAGGGGAGATCTAATGAAAAACTGTTTTTT
11	TRBV29-1	TRBJ1-1	-	-	CSVEENTQAFF	TGCAGCGTTGAAGAGAACACCCAAGCTTTCTTT
16	TRBV27	TRBJ2-1	TRBD1	-	CASSLYGTGVSDEQFF	TGTGCCAGCAGTTTATACGGGACAGGGGTTTCGGATGAGCAGTTCTTC
13	TRBV7-3	TRBJ2-1	-	-	CASSTGLKDEQFF	TGTGCCAGCAGCACGGGACTCAAAGATGAGCAGTTCTTC
11	TRBV30	TRBJ1-2	-	-	CSAGFNYGYTF	TGTTCGGCAGGGTTTAACTATGGCTACACCTTC
13	TRBV5-4	TRBJ2-1	TRBD1	-	CASSLRQGSEQFF	TGTGCCAGCAGCTTGAGACAGGGTAGTGAGCAGTTCTTC
16	TRBV7-9	TRBJ1-6	TRBD1	-	CASSLGQGFYNSPLHF	TGTGCCAGCAGCTTGGGACAGGGATTCTATAATTCACCCCTCCACTTT
17	TRBV4-3	TRBJ1-3	-	-	CASSQVGFQGTGNTIYF	TGCGCCAGCAGCCAAGTGGGCTTTCAGGGTACGGGAAACACCATATATTTT
13	TRBV9	TRBJ1-1	TRBD1	-	CASSVDRDTEAFF	TGTGCCAGCAGCGTCGACAGGGACACTGAAGCTTTCTTT
16	TRBV7-2	TRBJ2-2	-	-	CASSRDSEGNTGELFF	TGTGCCAGCAGTCGAGATTCGGAGGGCAACACCGGGGAGCTGTTTTTT
15	TRBV19	TRBJ1-1	TRBD1	-	CASSAWDRGGTEAFF	TGTGCCAGTAGTGCCTGGGACAGGGGGGGCACTGAAGCTTTCTTT
15	TRBV7-3	TRBJ2-7	-	-	CASSLMAGTAYEQYF	TGTGCCAGCAGCTTAATGGCGGGGACGGCATACGAGCAGTACTTC
15	TRBV29-1	TRBJ2-7	-	-	CSVGGRGGLSYEQYF	TGCAGCGTTGGTGGCAGGGGTGGGCTCTCCTACGAGCAGTACTTC
18	TRBV9	TRBJ2-3	TRBD2	-	CASSVDGTSDSSTDTQYF	TGTGCCAGCAGCGTTGACGGGACTAGCGATTCGAGCACAGATACGCAGTATTTT
16	TRBV6-5	TRBJ2-2	TRBD2	-	CASSLAGGLNTGELFF	TGTGCCAGCAGTTTAGCGGGGGGGCTGAACACCGGGGAGCTGTTTTTT
17	TRBV14	TRBJ2-2	-	-	CASSPFFGQTNTGELFF	TGTGCCAGCAGCCCGTTCTTCGGACAAACGAACACCGGGGAGCTGTTTTTT
13	TRBV5-6	TRBJ2-1	TRBD2	-	CASSKGLDYEQFF	TGTGCCAGCAGCAAGGGACTAGACTATGAGCAGTTCTTC
14	TRBV5-1	TRBJ2-5	-	-	CASSPAGREETQYF	TGCGCCAGCAGCCCTGCGGGTCGGGAAGAGACCCAGTACTTC
15	TRBV6-6	TRBJ1-1	TRBD1	-	CASSYSRGLNTEAFF	TGTGCCAGCAGTTACTCCAGGGGGTTGAACACTGAAGCTTTCTTT
14	TRBV28	TRBJ2-7	TRBD1	once	CASSDWTGFSEQYF	TGTGCCAGCAGTGACTGGACAGGGTTCTCCGAGCAGTACTTC
14	TRBV4-3	TRBJ2-5	-	-	CASSQSHGKETQYF	TGCGCCAGCAGCCAAAGTCACGGGAAAGAGACCCAGTACTTC
16	TRBV7-2	TRBJ2-1	TRBD2	-	CASSLWGSGGAKEQFF	TGTGCCAGCAGCTTATGGGGTAGCGGGGGGGCCAAAGAGCAGTTCTTC
15	TRBV7-9	TRBJ1-5	TRBD1	-	CASSSGQGIHQPQHF	TGTGCCAGCAGCTCGGGACAGGGGATTCATCAGCCCCAGCATTTT
14	TRBV5-4	TRBJ1-1	-	-	CASSLAQENTEAFF	TGTGCCAGCAGCTTGGCGCAGGAGAACACTGAAGCTTTCTTT
15	TRBV10-2	TRBJ2-1	TRBD2	once	CASSDPGGLVNEQFF	TGCGCCAGCAGTGATCCGGGGGGGCTGGTCAATGAGCAGTTCTTC
14	TRBV12-5	TRBJ2-1	-	once	CASGPGEVHNEQFF	TGTGCTAGTGGTCCCGGGGAGGTACACAATGAGCAGTTCTTC
13	TRBV28	TRBJ1-2	-	-	CASRGGGARGYTF	TGTGCCAGCAGAGGTGGGGGGGCTAGGGGCTACACCTTC
14	TRBV6-1	TRBJ1-2	-	-	CASSEATGLGGYTF	TGTGCCAGCAGTGAAGCGACGGGACTGGGGGGCTACACCTTC
17	TRBV19	TRBJ2-3	TRBD2	-	CASSRALAGAPTDTQYF	TGTGCCAGTAGTAGGGCCTTAGCGGGGGCGCCCACAGATACGCAGTATTTT
15	TRBV4-2	TRBJ1-5	-	-	CASSQEAGGNQPQHF	TGTGCCAGCAGCCAAGAGGCAGGGGGCAATCAGCCCCAGCATTTT
13	TRBV7-2	TRBJ1-1	-	-	CASSSQRNTEAFF	TGTGCCAGCAGCTCACAAAGGAACACTGAAGCTTTCTTT
14	TRBV29-1	TRBJ2-7	TRBD2	-	CSVVAAGELYEQYF	TGCAGCGTCGTTGCGGCGGGGGAACTCTACGAGCAGTACTTC
17	TRBV15	TRBJ2-7	TRBD1	-	CATSRDLGTDSSYEQYF	TGTGCCACCAGCAGAGATCTTGGGACAGATAGCTCCTACGAGCAGTACTTC